This T cell receptor (beta chain) was recorded in a study of T-cell memory formation after mild COVID-19. Study overall: Largely donor-specific TCR clusters were found. Notes on the study in general: Clones that contracted clustered mainly in CM and EM if CD4+ and in EMRA if CD8+. The study detected some responding clones in pre-infection memory, suggesting cross-reactive memory joined.

With respect to this clonotype: Its target is unknown.

TCRdb redid the calling of the 5' RACE reads with MiXCR, one entry per CDR3 protein. The sample consists of about 270,000 distinct CDR3 sequences, 15% of them appearing once. The CDR3 covers 15 residues. Between the trimmed V and J ends, which lost 3 bases and 2 bases, there was a span of 13 bases. The source of this sequence is an adult woman who had mild COVID-19 (a few samples of this study predate the infection). Cell type and time point are not known. This chain links TRBV12-3 or TRBV12-4 with TRBJ1-2; D uncertain. The sequencing sample was made of PBMCs or a T cell subset sorted from them (not recorded which). The CDR3 region has the DNA TGTGCCAGCAGTTTTTCCAGCGGGCAAAACTATGGCTACACCTTC. It specifies CASSFSSGQNYGYTF.